The TCR beta chain described here comes from a study of cytotoxic CD8 clonotypes in ibrutinib-treated CLL (dated by TCRdb to the early 2020s). Turning to the overall study: The cohort had 11 relapsed/refractory and under 16 treatment-naive patients; some 17 were IGHV unmutated. Partial responses were observed in around 25 patients and complete responses in 2; after a median follow-up of around 64 months, remission was maintained in some 14 patients and progression was observed in 12. Cryopreserved peripheral blood mononuclear cells were collected at three points: before therapy, at response, and at either sustained remission or disease progression. Response samples were taken after a median of about a year on treatment, ranging from about 6 to 36 months. Of the approximately 86 people in the trial, around 26 had longitudinal samples available. All remission and progressive disease samples were collected while patients were still receiving ibrutinib. On average, each sample had some 260,000 productive templates and more than 85,000 productive rearrangements.

Germline trimming: 8 bases from V, 2 bases from J; junction bases outside gene matches: 6. In the germline V gene (reference sequence), CDR1 corresponds to MNHNY and CDR2 to SVGAGI. The CDR3 runs 14 residues from the cysteine to the phenylalanine. Left in the record is the CDR3 DNA by itself, 42 bases read in frame from the first base. Interpreted using the paper, the time point label stands for: roughly 23 months on ibrutinib. For TCR beta library preparation, roughly 2 micrograms of genomic DNA was extracted from cryopreserved PBMCs. Longitudinal blood samples from CLL patients on ibrutinib monotherapy were analyzed using high-throughput TCR beta sequencing. Patients were enrolled in a phase 2 open-label single-center ibrutinib monotherapy trial. On a MiSeq, deep resolution sequencing aimed for a depth between 1 in 1 million and 1 in 200,000 T cells, with each clonotype covered approximately 9.2x on average. The immunoSEQ hsTCRB Kit was used to generate the TCR beta libraries. Per the original workflow: The data were analyzed with ImmunoSEQ Analyzer and ImmunoSEQ Data Assistant, and V, D and J gene assignments followed IMGT definitions. Clonality, which ranges from 0 to 1, was calculated as one minus the normalized Shannon entropy of productive rearrangement frequencies. Public clonotype analysis was restricted to overrepresented clonotypes comprising at least 0.05% of each patient's repertoire. Some 13 age-matched healthy donor repertoires from immuneACCESS served as clonality controls. The source is immuneACCESS, and TCRdb retained only in-frame sequences with V and J called. Part of the clones is not carried over; for the studies checked, unresolved V genes explain less than half of this, and the remainder is unexplained. Clone size and the V and J calls come from that table; the DNA yielded D and trimming. Recorded for this sample are about 160,000 clones; roughly 80% of them occurred a single time. The ten largest clones add up to 3.5% to 5.5% of the sample.

A word on this clone: The antigen it recognizes is unknown. Within one base of it there is no much larger clone, and no base qualities were kept.

What the research found in general, with its limitations: Clonality increased at ibrutinib response, stayed stable in sustained remission, and fell back toward baseline at progression. Public clonotypes were rare and either contracted or stayed stable during treatment, and the rise in clonality at ibrutinib response reflected the expansion of private clonotypes. Sampling times were not matched between patients in sustained remission and patients whose disease was progressing, and lymph node repertoires were not examined. Baseline clonality exceeded that of age-matched healthy donors and correlated strongly with circulating CD8+ T-cell counts.

The chain is made from TRBV6-6 and TRBJ1-2; 9 middle bases align to TRBD1. Sequenced material: PBMCs, taken after 24 months of ibrutinib treatment. This clonotype originated in a human donor with chronic lymphocytic leukemia. The DNA sequence is TGTGCCAGCCGGACAGGGGTGCGCAACTATGGCTACACCTTC. Its protein is CASRTGVRNYGYTF.